Listed below are T cell receptor beta chains from one sample, sequenced in a study of blood T cell repertoires in COVID-19. Repertoires were generated with immunoSEQ multiplex PCR, while TCRdb's copy carries only in-frame clones and drops some. The sample carries 350,000 to 550,000 clones, 87% recorded once. The sample was PBMCs or T cells enriched from blood (not recorded which). The source of these receptors is a young woman with acute COVID-19. Both conserved end residues are part of each CDR3. The D gene is left open where the match is weak. Clone size is stated in some rows and not others, as once, few, many or a class when expanded.

D gene | J gene | clone size | V gene | CDR3 DNA | CDR3 protein
- | TRBJ1-2 | - | TRBV3-1/TRBV3-2 | TGTGCCAGCAGCCAATTAGGCAGGCCCAACTATGGCTACACCTTC | CASSQLGRPNYGYTF
TRBD1 | TRBJ1-1 | - | TRBV5-1 | TGCGCCAGCAGCTTTGGGACAGCTAACACTGAAGCTTTCTTT | CASSFGTANTEAFF
- | TRBJ1-3 | - | TRBV6-5 | TGTGCCAGCAGTTACTGGGAGGGAAACACCATATATTTT | CASSYWEGNTIYF
- | TRBJ1-4 | many | TRBV6-6 | TGTGCCAGCAGTCGCAAGGAGACAGCTGAAAAACTGTTTTTT | CASSRKETAEKLFF
TRBD1 | TRBJ2-7 | - | TRBV6-5 | TGTGCCAGCAGTTACTCGACGGGGACAGGCCCCTACGAGCAGTACTTC | CASSYSTGTGPYEQYF
- | TRBJ1-1 | - | TRBV7-9 | TGTGCCAGCAGCTTCGACGACACGGGGTGGGCTGAAGCTTTCTTT | CASSFDDTGWAEAFF
- | TRBJ1-2 | - | TRBV6-5 | TGTGCCAGCAGTCAACAGGGCCACTATGGCTACACCTTC | CASSQQGHYGYTF
TRBD1 | TRBJ2-3 | - | TRBV10-3 | TGTGCCATCAATAACAGGGGGCAGGGCACAGATACGCAGTATTTT | CAINNRGQGTDTQYF
- | TRBJ2-1 | - | TRBV5-8 | TGTGCCAGCAGCTTGGAGGAGCGGACGCCGCCGGTCTTC | CASSLEERTPPVF
TRBD1 | TRBJ1-4 | few | TRBV28 | TGTGCCAGCAGCTCGGGACAGGAAGGGGAAAAACTGTTTTTT | CASSSGQEGEKLFF
TRBD1 | TRBJ2-7 | - | TRBV7-9 | TGTGCCAGCAGCCCCGGACAGGGGGGATTCTACGAGCAGTACTTC | CASSPGQGGFYEQYF
- | TRBJ1-6 | - | TRBV28 | TGTGCCGGCAGCAGGGGCTCCTATAATTCACCCCTCCACTTT | CAGSRGSYNSPLHF
TRBD1 | TRBJ1-1 | - | TRBV18 | TGTGCCAGCTCACCGGGACAGGTACCGTCTGAAGCTTTCTTT | CASSPGQVPSEAFF
TRBD1 | TRBJ1-1 | - | TRBV9 | TGTGCCAGCAGCGTAGGACAGGGTAAGAACACTGAAGCTTTCTTT | CASSVGQGKNTEAFF
- | TRBJ1-2 | once | TRBV5-4 | TGTGCCGGGAAGCAGTGGGAGATGGATGGCTACACCTTC | CAGKQWEMDGYTF
- | TRBJ1-5 | - | TRBV28 | TGTGCCAGTGTTACAGGGTCGCTCGATCAGCCCCAGCATTTT | CASVTGSLDQPQHF
TRBD2 | TRBJ2-3 | - | TRBV29-1 | TGCAGCGTCCGTACAAGCGGGGGGATCGCAGATACGCAGTATTTT | CSVRTSGGIADTQYF
TRBD1 | TRBJ1-5 | - | TRBV19 | TGTGCCAGTAGTATGGGGACAGTCCGCAATCAGCCCCAGCATTTT | CASSMGTVRNQPQHF
- | TRBJ1-2 | once | TRBV2 | TGTGCCAGCAGTCTTAAGGCAGGGGCTAACTATGGCTACACCTTC | CASSLKAGANYGYTF
- | TRBJ1-3 | - | TRBV5-1 | TGCGCCAGCAGCTTGGCAGGGGATGACACCATATATTTT | CASSLAGDDTIYF
TRBD2 | TRBJ2-5 | - | TRBV4-1 | TGCGCCAGCAGCCAATTGGGTCTCTCTAGCGGGGATTTAAACTTC | CASSQLGLSSGDLNF
- | TRBJ2-7 | - | TRBV11-2 | TGTGCCAGCAGCAACTCCCGGGACACTACCTACGAGCAGTACTTC | CASSNSRDTTYEQYF
- | TRBJ2-1 | - | TRBV11-3 | TGTGCCAGCAGCTTAGAGCGGAATGAGCAGTTCTTC | CASSLERNEQFF
- | TRBJ2-7 | - | TRBV4-3 | TGCGCCAGCAGCCAAGATGGTCAGGGCTACGAGCAGTACTTC | CASSQDGQGYEQYF
TRBD1 | TRBJ1-5 | - | TRBV25-1 | TGTGCCAGCAGTGCCCACGGGGGACAGGGGAATCAGCCCCAGCATTTT | CASSAHGGQGNQPQHF
TRBD1 | TRBJ2-5 | - | TRBV28 | TGTGCCAGCAGAGGTACAGGGGAAGGAGAGACCCAGTACTTC | CASRGTGEGETQYF
TRBD1 | TRBJ1-3 | - | TRBV25-1 | TGTGCCAGCAGTGAACAGGGGGTTGGAAACACCATATATTTT | CASSEQGVGNTIYF
TRBD1 | TRBJ2-1 | - | TRBV19 | TGTGCCAGTAGTACGGGTCAGGGGGCATCTGAGCAGTTCTTC | CASSTGQGASEQFF
- | TRBJ1-5 | - | TRBV2 | TGTGCCAGCAGTGAAGCCGCAGGGCCTCAGCCCCAGCATTTT | CASSEAAGPQPQHF
- | TRBJ1-3 | - | TRBV6-2/TRBV6-3 | TGTGCCAGCAGTCGCCTAGGGGGTGGAAACACCATATATTTT | CASSRLGGGNTIYF
- | TRBJ2-3 | - | TRBV21-1 | TGTGCCAGCACCTGTGGAGGCGGGAGTGACACAGATACGCAGTATTTT | CASTCGGGSDTDTQYF
- | TRBJ1-1 | - | TRBV7-9 | TGTGCCAGCAGCCGGACAATGAACACTGAAGCTTTCTTT | CASSRTMNTEAFF
TRBD1 | TRBJ1-5 | - | TRBV18 | TGTGCCAGCTCACTGGGACAGGGTGATCAGCCCCAGCATTTT | CASSLGQGDQPQHF
TRBD2 | TRBJ2-7 | once | TRBV29-1 | TGCAGCGTTGGGACTAGCGGCTACGAGCAGTACTTC | CSVGTSGYEQYF
- | TRBJ1-2 | - | TRBV6-4 | TGTGCCAGCAGCCCCACCCGTACAGGCAACTATGGCTACACCTTC | CASSPTRTGNYGYTF
TRBD2 | TRBJ2-7 | - | TRBV29-1 | TGCAGCGTTGAGTCTGGGGAGGGATACGAGCAGTACTTC | CSVESGEGYEQYF
- | TRBJ1-1 | - | TRBV5-4 | TGTGCCAGCAGCCAAACCACAACGAACACTGAAGCTTTCTTT | CASSQTTTNTEAFF
- | TRBJ1-4 | - | TRBV3-1/TRBV3-2 | TGTGCCAGCAGCCTAGGACTCCTAGCTAATGAAAAACTGTTTTTT | CASSLGLLANEKLFF
- | TRBJ2-1 | once | TRBV7-9 | TGTGCCAGCAGCTTTCGGGGCAATGAGCAGTTCTTC | CASSFRGNEQFF
TRBD1 | TRBJ1-1 | - | TRBV19 | TGTGCCAGTAGTACCTCCCGGGACAGGGGGGAGAACACTGAAGCTTTCTTT | CASSTSRDRGENTEAFF
- | TRBJ1-3 | few | TRBV4-2 | TGTGCCAGCAGCCGTGCGGAGCAAACAGGGTTCTCTGGAAACACCATATATTTT | CASSRAEQTGFSGNTIYF
TRBD1 | TRBJ1-5 | - | TRBV27 | TGTGCCAGCCCCTCCCGGGACAGGGGCAGATACGATAGCAATCAGCCCCAGCATTTT | CASPSRDRGRYDSNQPQHF
- | TRBJ1-1 | - | TRBV19 | TGTGCCAGTAGTATAAAGGCGGCAAGCCCTGAAGCTTTCTTT | CASSIKAASPEAFF
- | TRBJ1-1 | - | TRBV10-3 | TGTGCCATCAGTGAGAGTCCAGGGCTGAACACTGAAGCTTTCTTT | CAISESPGLNTEAFF
- | TRBJ1-2 | few | TRBV21-1 | TGTGCCAGCCTCAAAGGTCCAGGGGGTTTAGGCTACACCTTC | CASLKGPGGLGYTF
- | TRBJ2-7 | - | TRBV24-1 | TGTGCCACCAGTGGACCCCCAGGAAACCGATCCTACGAGCAGTACTTC | CATSGPPGNRSYEQYF
TRBD1 | TRBJ2-7 | - | TRBV29-1 | TGCAGCGTCCGGGACAGGGAGTACGAGCAGTACTTC | CSVRDREYEQYF
- | TRBJ1-2 | - | TRBV30 | TGTGCCTTTATTGGGTTTGGGCCCTACTATGGCTACACCTTC | CAFIGFGPYYGYTF
TRBD1 | TRBJ2-5 | - | TRBV5-8 | TGTGCCAGCAGCCAACACCTAGGGACAGGCCAAGAGACCCAGTACTTC | CASSQHLGTGQETQYF